This is a list of T cell receptor beta chains from one sample in a study of T cell repertoires in aging, cancer and after chemotherapy. One entry per CDR3 protein results from TCRdb running MiXCR on the multiplex PCR reads. The profile shows 9,000 to 13,000 distinct CDR3 sequences, under 30% of them singletons. The sequenced sample was blood. The receptors shown here come from a human donor in good health. Both conserved end residues are part of each CDR3. D genes are given only for firm matches. Where a row states a size, it is once, few, many or the class of an expanded clone; other rows omit it.

j_call: TRBJ1-5; d_call: NA; v_call: TRBV6-4; clone_size: medium-sized; cdr3_nt: TGTGCCAGCAGTGAGGGGGCCGGTCAGCCCCAGCATTTT; cdr3_aa: CASSEGAGQPQHF
j_call: TRBJ2-3; d_call: NA; v_call: TRBV30; clone_size: medium-sized; cdr3_nt: TGTGCCTGGAGTGTGGCGGGGAAGAGCACGCAGTATTTT; cdr3_aa: CAWSVAGKSTQYF
j_call: TRBJ2-1; d_call: TRBD2; v_call: TRBV19; clone_size: NA; cdr3_nt: TGTGCCAGTAGTAAAGCGGGAGGCTACAATGAGCAGTTCTTC; cdr3_aa: CASSKAGGYNEQFF
j_call: TRBJ2-7; d_call: NA; v_call: TRBV20-1; clone_size: NA; cdr3_nt: TGCAGTGCTAGAGTGGGATCCACCTACGAGCAGTACTTC; cdr3_aa: CSARVGSTYEQYF
j_call: TRBJ2-1; d_call: NA; v_call: TRBV27; clone_size: few; cdr3_nt: TGTGCCAGCATCCTCCCTAGGGATCAGTTCTTC; cdr3_aa: CASILPRDQFF
j_call: TRBJ2-3; d_call: NA; v_call: TRBV19; clone_size: NA; cdr3_nt: TGTACCAGTAGTGCCCTAATCCCGACAGATACGCAGTATTTT; cdr3_aa: CTSSALIPTDTQYF
j_call: TRBJ2-1; d_call: TRBD2; v_call: TRBV24-1; clone_size: NA; cdr3_nt: TGTGCCACCAGTGAAACCGATGAACCGCTAGCGGGAGGAAATGAGCAGTTCTTC; cdr3_aa: CATSETDEPLAGGNEQFF
j_call: TRBJ2-7; d_call: NA; v_call: TRBV6-1; clone_size: few; cdr3_nt: TGTGCCAGCAGTGAAAGGCCAGGGATTCCCTACGAGCAGTACTTC; cdr3_aa: CASSERPGIPYEQYF
j_call: TRBJ1-2; d_call: NA; v_call: TRBV30; clone_size: medium-sized; cdr3_nt: TGTGCCTGGAATGTTGGTGCTGGGGTTGCCTATGGCTACACCTTC; cdr3_aa: CAWNVGAGVAYGYTF
j_call: TRBJ2-7; d_call: TRBD2; v_call: TRBV7-6; clone_size: medium-sized; cdr3_nt: TGTGCCAGCAGCTTAGACGGGCTAGCGGGAGTCTACGAGCAGTACTTC; cdr3_aa: CASSLDGLAGVYEQYF
j_call: TRBJ1-6; d_call: NA; v_call: TRBV6-5; clone_size: medium-sized; cdr3_nt: TGTGCCAGCAGCCGGTCCTCCTATAATTCACCCCTCCACTTT; cdr3_aa: CASSRSSYNSPLHF
j_call: TRBJ1-3; d_call: TRBD1; v_call: TRBV15; clone_size: medium-sized; cdr3_nt: TGTGCCACCAGGAGTGGGGAGGGGGCCGGCTCACCGCATTTT; cdr3_aa: CATRSGEGAGSPHF
j_call: TRBJ2-1; d_call: TRBD2; v_call: TRBV7-9; clone_size: NA; cdr3_nt: TGTGCCAGCAGCATCGGACTAGCGGAGGGGAACAATGAGCAGTTCTTC; cdr3_aa: CASSIGLAEGNNEQFF
j_call: TRBJ2-7; d_call: NA; v_call: TRBV5-6; clone_size: few; cdr3_nt: TGTGCCAGCCAAATGGCGGGCGAGCAGTACTTC; cdr3_aa: CASQMAGEQYF
j_call: TRBJ2-3; d_call: NA; v_call: TRBV20-1; clone_size: medium-sized; cdr3_nt: TGCAGTGCTAGTATGTGGTCTAGCACAGATACGCAGTATTTT; cdr3_aa: CSASMWSSTDTQYF
j_call: TRBJ2-1; d_call: NA; v_call: TRBV12-3/TRBV12-4; clone_size: few; cdr3_nt: TGTGCCAGCAGAGGTCGACATAAACGGGGGTACAATGAGCAGTTCTTC; cdr3_aa: CASRGRHKRGYNEQFF
j_call: TRBJ2-2; d_call: TRBD2; v_call: TRBV10-1; clone_size: NA; cdr3_nt: TGCGCCAGCAGTGAGACGGGGGGGACCGGGGAGCTGTTTTTT; cdr3_aa: CASSETGGTGELFF
j_call: TRBJ2-1; d_call: TRBD2; v_call: TRBV7-3; clone_size: few; cdr3_nt: TGTGCCAGCAGCTTAACGGGCCGACTAGCGGGAGGGGCCAATGAGCAGTTCTTC; cdr3_aa: CASSLTGRLAGGANEQFF
j_call: TRBJ2-3; d_call: NA; v_call: TRBV12-3/TRBV12-4; clone_size: NA; cdr3_nt: TGTGCCAGCAGTTCTTGGCCAGGGTTAACAGATACGCAGTATTTT; cdr3_aa: CASSSWPGLTDTQYF
j_call: TRBJ1-2; d_call: NA; v_call: TRBV2; clone_size: NA; cdr3_nt: TGTGCCAGCAGTGAAGCAGGGACCTATGGCTACACCTTC; cdr3_aa: CASSEAGTYGYTF
j_call: TRBJ1-2; d_call: NA; v_call: TRBV30; clone_size: medium-sized; cdr3_nt: TGTGCCTGGAGCCACAGGGTTGGCTACACCTTC; cdr3_aa: CAWSHRVGYTF
j_call: TRBJ2-1; d_call: NA; v_call: TRBV7-9; clone_size: medium-sized; cdr3_nt: TGTGCCAGCAGCTACGACCGGAATCTCAATGAGCAGTTCTTC; cdr3_aa: CASSYDRNLNEQFF
j_call: TRBJ1-6; d_call: TRBD1; v_call: TRBV20-1; clone_size: few; cdr3_nt: TGCAGTGCTAGAGTGGGGACAGGGGATTCACCCCTCCACTTT; cdr3_aa: CSARVGTGDSPLHF
j_call: TRBJ2-3; d_call: TRBD2; v_call: TRBV7-9; clone_size: few; cdr3_nt: TGTGCCAGCAGCCCCACGGTGGGGGGGGCAGATACGCAGTATTTT; cdr3_aa: CASSPTVGGADTQYF
j_call: TRBJ1-1; d_call: NA; v_call: TRBV5-1; clone_size: NA; cdr3_nt: TGCGCCAGCAGCTTGGGGGACGGATCGGTCACTGAAGCTTTCTTT; cdr3_aa: CASSLGDGSVTEAFF
j_call: TRBJ1-5; d_call: NA; v_call: TRBV12-3/TRBV12-4; clone_size: NA; cdr3_nt: TGTGCCAGCAGTGGAGACAGTGATGGGTTGTCCCAGCATTTT; cdr3_aa: CASSGDSDGLSQHF
j_call: TRBJ1-5; d_call: TRBD1; v_call: TRBV20-1; clone_size: NA; cdr3_nt: TGCAGTGCTAGCCTCGGACAGGTCGGTCAGCCCCAGCATTTT; cdr3_aa: CSASLGQVGQPQHF
j_call: TRBJ2-1; d_call: NA; v_call: TRBV20-1; clone_size: NA; cdr3_nt: TGCAGTGCTAGATCTGGTCTGAGGATCAATGAGCAGTTCTTC; cdr3_aa: CSARSGLRINEQFF
j_call: TRBJ2-1; d_call: NA; v_call: TRBV30; clone_size: few; cdr3_nt: TGTGCCTGGGGGCTGCAGTTCTTC; cdr3_aa: CAWGLQFF
j_call: TRBJ2-3; d_call: NA; v_call: TRBV20-1; clone_size: NA; cdr3_nt: TGCAGTGCCAATACAGGGCCCACAGATACGCAGTATTTT; cdr3_aa: CSANTGPTDTQYF
j_call: TRBJ2-6; d_call: NA; v_call: TRBV12-3/TRBV12-4; clone_size: medium-sized; cdr3_nt: TGTGCCACCCAACCGGGACGGAGGTTCTCTGGGGCCAACGTCCTGACTTTC; cdr3_aa: CATQPGRRFSGANVLTF
j_call: TRBJ1-5; d_call: NA; v_call: TRBV20-1; clone_size: NA; cdr3_nt: TGCAGTGCTAGGGAGGGCGGTAGCAATCAGCCCCAGCATTTT; cdr3_aa: CSAREGGSNQPQHF
j_call: TRBJ1-2; d_call: NA; v_call: TRBV19; clone_size: medium-sized; cdr3_nt: TGTGCCAGTAGGGCCAGCTCTAACTATGGCTACACCTTC; cdr3_aa: CASRASSNYGYTF
j_call: TRBJ1-1; d_call: NA; v_call: TRBV20-1; clone_size: few; cdr3_nt: TGCAGTGCTAGTGACCCCGGAGGCACTGAAGCTTTCTTT; cdr3_aa: CSASDPGGTEAFF
j_call: TRBJ2-1; d_call: NA; v_call: TRBV27; clone_size: few; cdr3_nt: TGTGCCAGCAGTTTTGAACCCGGCAATGAGCAGTTCTTC; cdr3_aa: CASSFEPGNEQFF
j_call: TRBJ2-4; d_call: NA; v_call: TRBV4-1; clone_size: NA; cdr3_nt: TGCGCCAGCAGCCAAGATAGGGCGTCACTAGCCAAAAACATTCAGTACTTC; cdr3_aa: CASSQDRASLAKNIQYF
j_call: TRBJ1-2; d_call: NA; v_call: TRBV29-1; clone_size: large; cdr3_nt: TGCAGCGAGAACTATGGCTACACCTTC; cdr3_aa: CSENYGYTF
j_call: TRBJ1-4; d_call: NA; v_call: TRBV15; clone_size: few; cdr3_nt: TGTGCCACCAGCAGAGTGGCAGCAACTAATGAAAAACTGTTTTTT; cdr3_aa: CATSRVAATNEKLFF
j_call: TRBJ2-7; d_call: NA; v_call: TRBV28; clone_size: NA; cdr3_nt: TGTGCCAGCAGTCCGCACAGGAGCTCCTACGAGCAGTACTTC; cdr3_aa: CASSPHRSSYEQYF
j_call: TRBJ2-2; d_call: NA; v_call: TRBV28; clone_size: NA; cdr3_nt: TGTGCCAGCAGCCCCCATGGGGAGCTGTTTTTT; cdr3_aa: CASSPHGELFF
j_call: TRBJ2-7; d_call: NA; v_call: TRBV7-3; clone_size: few; cdr3_nt: TGTGCCAGCAGCTCAACTCACTCTAACTACGAGCAGTACTTC; cdr3_aa: CASSSTHSNYEQYF
j_call: TRBJ1-1; d_call: NA; v_call: TRBV15; clone_size: medium-sized; cdr3_nt: TGTGCCACCAGTTCATCCGGGATGAACACTGAAGCTTTCTTT; cdr3_aa: CATSSSGMNTEAFF
j_call: TRBJ1-5; d_call: NA; v_call: TRBV6-5; clone_size: few; cdr3_nt: TGTGCCAGCAGTCAACCGGATCAGCCCCAGCATTTT; cdr3_aa: CASSQPDQPQHF
j_call: TRBJ1-3; d_call: NA; v_call: TRBV15; clone_size: medium-sized; cdr3_nt: TGTGCCACCAGCAGAGTCGAGGGGTCCACCATATATTTT; cdr3_aa: CATSRVEGSTIYF
j_call: TRBJ2-1; d_call: TRBD2; v_call: TRBV7-2; clone_size: few; cdr3_nt: TGTGCCAGCAGCTCTACTAGCGGGAGTATCGATGAGCAGTTCTTC; cdr3_aa: CASSSTSGSIDEQFF
j_call: TRBJ2-3; d_call: NA; v_call: TRBV28; clone_size: few; cdr3_nt: TGTGCCAGCAGCCCGACAGGTGCCTACACAGATACGCAGTATTTT; cdr3_aa: CASSPTGAYTDTQYF
j_call: TRBJ2-7; d_call: NA; v_call: TRBV20-1; clone_size: few; cdr3_nt: TGCAGTGCTAGAGATCTGCGGAGGGCCACTTACGAGCAGTACTTC; cdr3_aa: CSARDLRRATYEQYF
j_call: TRBJ2-5; d_call: TRBD1; v_call: TRBV7-9; clone_size: NA; cdr3_nt: TGTGCCAGCAGCTTAGGCCCGGACAGGGAAGAGACCCAGTACTTC; cdr3_aa: CASSLGPDREETQYF